The source of this TCR beta chain is a study of blood T cell repertoires in COVID-19. On the study more broadly: The United States, Italy and Spain provided the acute and convalescent COVID-19 samples.

Germline CDR1 reads SEHNR; CDR2 reads FQNEAQ (reference sequence). Unmatched junction bases numbered 3, after V lost 1 base and J lost 5 bases. The CDR3 consists of 14 residues. Per the study methods: Counts of nucleated cells, estimated from reference gene primer amplification, were obtained. Profiled with immunoSEQ multiplex PCR; TCRdb holds only in-frame clones, not every one. V, J and clone size reflect that table, while D and trimming were determined from the DNA. The repertoire holds 90,000 to 95,000 clones, with around 88% as singletons. The sequenced material came from peripheral blood. The sequence derives from a woman in her 70s with acute or convalescent COVID-19. The chain employs TRBV7-9 and TRBJ2-7, with TRBD1 identical over 9 bases. The DNA of the CDR3 is TGTGCCAGCAGCTTAGTACAGGGGGCCAACGAGCAGTACTTC. Translated: CASSLVQGANEQYF.